Listed here are 4 T cell receptor beta chains from one sample, sequenced in a study of blood T cell repertoires in COVID-19. The data were produced by immunoSEQ multiplex PCR, yet TCRdb's version contains in-frame clones alone and is incomplete. The sample has 85,000 to 120,000 clones, 84% seen once. The sample taken for sequencing was peripheral blood. These receptors were collected from a man aged 40-49 years with active or convalescent COVID-19.

The V call is TRBV12-3 or TRBV12-4, the J call TRBJ2-5; 9 bases agree with TRBD2. This CDR3 is 13 amino acids long. The ends lost 5 bases at V and 3 bases at J; junction bases unmatched: 1. In nucleotides, the CDR3 is TGTGCCAGCAGTCCTAGCGGGAAAGAGACCCAGTACTTC. Amino acid sequence: CASSPSGKETQYF.

The CDR3 DNA reads TGTGCCAGCAGCTCGGGACTAGCGGGAGAGACCCAGTACTTC. Amino acids: CASSSGLAGETQYF. V gene TRBV7-3 combines with J gene TRBJ2-5; 12 bases fit TRBD2. This CDR3 region has 14 residues. Germline trimming cut 4 bases from V and 4 bases from J; bases unmatched to any gene: 1. From germline, CDR1 is SGHTA and CDR2 FQGTGA.

The rearrangement uses TRBV6-5 and TRBJ1-5; the match to TRBD1 covers 7 bases. CDR1 MNHEY and CDR2 SVGAGI come from the germline V gene. V lost 2 bases to trimming and J lost 5 bases; unmatched junction nucleotides: 3. CDR3 size: 14 residues. Written as DNA, the CDR3 is TGTGCCAGCAGTTACGACAGGGCCTATCAGCCCCAGCATTTT. Its protein is CASSYDRAYQPQHF.

J is TRBJ2-7 and V is TRBV11-1; TRBD1 agrees at 9 bases. This CDR3 is 15 amino acids long. Trimming removed 0 bases from V and 2 bases from J; junction bases left unmatched: 2. Germline lookup yields CDR1 SGHAT and CDR2 FQDESV (reference sequence). CDR3 in amino acids: CASSLAGQGPYEQYF. CDR3 coding DNA: TGTGCCAGCAGCTTAGCGGGACAGGGTCCCTACGAGCAGTACTTC.